Sequencing of this T cell receptor beta chain was carried out in a study of cytomegalovirus exposure and HLA in healthy donors. The CDR3 extends over 12 amino acids. V was clipped by 3 bases and J by 1 base, with 6 bases between them. From germline, CDR1 is GTSNPN and CDR2 SVGIG (reference sequence). It was with 60 Vbeta and 13 Jbeta primers that the PCR ran. Some clones are missing from TCRdb's copy, which holds only in-frame ones; the method was immunoSEQ multiplex PCR. The data contain some 130,000 clones, about 8.9% of them seen just once; the ten biggest clones take up 1.8%. This sequence originates from a man between 45 and 60 years old in good health and CMV-seronegative. Sequencing was carried out using PBMCs. This chain uses TRBV30 with TRBJ1-2; D is ambiguous. CDR3 sequence: CAWSRLNYGYTF. The CDR3 DNA follows: TGTGCCTGGAGCAGGCTTAACTATGGCTACACCTTC.